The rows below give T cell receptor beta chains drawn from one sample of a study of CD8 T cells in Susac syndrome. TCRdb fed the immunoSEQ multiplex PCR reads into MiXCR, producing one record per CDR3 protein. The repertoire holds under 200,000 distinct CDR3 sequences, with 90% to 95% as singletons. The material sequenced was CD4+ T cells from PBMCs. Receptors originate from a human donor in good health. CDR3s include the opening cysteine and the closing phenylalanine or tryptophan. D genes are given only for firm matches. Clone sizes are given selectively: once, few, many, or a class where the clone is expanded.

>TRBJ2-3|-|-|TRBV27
CASSPGLPSTDTQYF
TGTGCCAGCAGTCCCGGACTACCAAGCACAGATACGCAGTATTTT
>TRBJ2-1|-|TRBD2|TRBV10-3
CAIRGTSHNEQFF
TGTGCCATCAGGGGGACTAGCCACAATGAGCAGTTCTTC
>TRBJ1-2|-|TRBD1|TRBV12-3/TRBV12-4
CASRPRTGGVEGYTF
TGTGCCAGCAGACCAAGGACAGGCGGTGTAGAGGGCTACACCTTC
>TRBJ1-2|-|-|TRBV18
CASSPSTISGYTF
TGTGCCAGCTCACCTTCCACGATAAGTGGCTACACCTTC
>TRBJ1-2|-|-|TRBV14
CASSQSRYGYTF
TGTGCCAGCAGCCAAAGCCGCTATGGCTACACCTTC
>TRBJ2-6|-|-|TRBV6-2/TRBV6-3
CASSPQGLGANVLTF
TGTGCCAGCAGTCCTCAAGGCCTAGGGGCCAACGTCCTGACTTTC
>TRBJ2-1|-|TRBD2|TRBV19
CASSIMTSGGPSEQFF
TGTGCCAGTAGTATTATGACTAGCGGGGGTCCGAGTGAGCAGTTCTTC
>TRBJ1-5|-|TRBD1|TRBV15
CATSRDLQGVSPQHF
TGTGCCACCAGCAGAGATTTACAGGGGGTCTCGCCCCAGCATTTT
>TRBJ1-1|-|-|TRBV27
CASRNRLNTEAFF
TGTGCCAGCAGAAATCGTTTGAACACTGAAGCTTTCTTT
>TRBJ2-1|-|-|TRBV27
CASSSGYNEQFF
TGTGCCAGCAGTAGCGGGTACAATGAGCAGTTCTTC
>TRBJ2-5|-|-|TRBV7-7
CASPGGEGETQYF
TGTGCTAGCCCCGGGGGAGAGGGAGAGACCCAGTACTTC
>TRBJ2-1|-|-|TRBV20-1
CSARVPGLAEGFF
TGCAGTGCTAGAGTCCCGGGGCTAGCCGAGGGGTTCTTC
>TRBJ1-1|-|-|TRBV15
CATSREIRRGEAFF
TGTGCCACCAGCAGAGAAATTCGACGCGGAGAAGCTTTCTTT
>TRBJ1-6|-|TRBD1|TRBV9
CASGRTGGGSPLHF
TGTGCCAGCGGCCGGACAGGGGGAGGTTCACCCCTCCACTTT
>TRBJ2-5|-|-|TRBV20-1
CSATSSVVGSVGAQYF
TGCAGTGCTACCTCGTCAGTCGTCGGTAGTGTGGGGGCCCAGTACTTC
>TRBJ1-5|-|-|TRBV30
CAWSTRGGGMNMQPQHF
TGTGCCTGGAGTACCCGCGGAGGGGGTATGAATATGCAGCCCCAGCATTTT
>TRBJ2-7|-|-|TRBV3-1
CASSQGPGSPYEQYF
TGTGCCAGCAGCCAAGGGCCAGGGTCTCCCTACGAGCAGTACTTC
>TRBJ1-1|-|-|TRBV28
CASPSTQGLAFF
TGTGCCAGCCCCTCCACTCAGGGGTTGGCTTTCTTT
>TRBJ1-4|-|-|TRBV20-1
CSARDVGFGEKLFF
TGCAGTGCTAGAGACGTGGGTTTTGGTGAAAAACTGTTTTTT
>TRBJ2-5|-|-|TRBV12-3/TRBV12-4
CASSWRVGETQYF
TGTGCCAGCAGTTGGAGGGTAGGGGAGACCCAGTACTTC
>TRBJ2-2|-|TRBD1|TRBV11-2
CASSSRGPHTGELFF
TGTGCCAGCAGCTCCAGGGGGCCTCACACCGGGGAGCTGTTTTTT
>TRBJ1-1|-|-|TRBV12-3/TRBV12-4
CASSFYMNTEAFF
TGTGCCAGCAGTTTCTATATGAACACTGAAGCTTTCTTT
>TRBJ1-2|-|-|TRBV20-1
CSARTGGFEVGYTF
TGCAGTGCTAGAACCGGGGGGTTTGAGGTTGGCTACACCTTC
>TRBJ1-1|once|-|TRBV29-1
CSVRKGDTEAFF
TGCAGCGTCCGTAAGGGTGACACTGAAGCTTTCTTT
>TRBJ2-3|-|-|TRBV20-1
CSARRLGLADTQYF
TGCAGTGCTCGACGACTAGGTCTAGCAGATACGCAGTATTTT
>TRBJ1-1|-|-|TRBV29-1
CSVEDTAGTEAFF
TGCAGCGTTGAAGATACCGCCGGGACTGAAGCTTTCTTT
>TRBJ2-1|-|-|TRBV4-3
CASSQDGTNEQFF
TGCGCCAGCAGCCAAGATGGGACTAATGAGCAGTTCTTC
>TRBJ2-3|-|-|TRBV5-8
CASPGGGPDTQYF
TGTGCCAGCCCTGGGGGGGGCCCAGATACGCAGTATTTT
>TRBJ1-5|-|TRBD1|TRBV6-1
CASSRSRDSDQPQHF
TGTGCCAGCAGTCGCAGCCGGGACAGTGATCAGCCCCAGCATTTT
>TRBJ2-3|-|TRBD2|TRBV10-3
CASREGGTDTQYF
TGTGCCTCCCGGGAGGGTGGCACAGATACGCAGTATTTT
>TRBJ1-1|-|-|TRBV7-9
CASSPVRSMNTEAFF
TGTGCCAGCAGTCCGGTCAGATCGATGAACACTGAAGCTTTCTTT
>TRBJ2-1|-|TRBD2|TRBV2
CASSESLALTAPFF
TGTGCCAGCAGTGAGTCACTAGCGCTCACCGCCCCGTTCTTC
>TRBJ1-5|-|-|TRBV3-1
CASSQDLVEGQPQHF
TGTGCCAGCAGCCAAGATTTGGTCGAGGGTCAGCCCCAGCATTTT
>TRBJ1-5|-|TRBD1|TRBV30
CAWSNRGTGSLYSNQPQHF
TGTGCCTGGAGTAATAGAGGGACAGGGTCCCTTTATTCTAATCAGCCCCAGCATTTT
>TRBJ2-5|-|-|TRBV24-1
CATSVGGGKETQYF
TGTGCCACCAGTGTGGGAGGGGGCAAGGAGACCCAGTACTTC
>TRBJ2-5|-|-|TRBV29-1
CSVDRDREETQYF
TGCAGCGTTGACCGGGACCGGGAGGAGACCCAGTACTTC
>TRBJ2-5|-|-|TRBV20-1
CSASLWETQYF
TGCAGTGCAAGTCTCTGGGAGACCCAGTACTTC
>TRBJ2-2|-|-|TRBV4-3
CASSQAARGGVSGELFF
TGCGCCAGCAGCCAAGCGGCCAGGGGCGGGGTATCCGGGGAGCTGTTTTTT
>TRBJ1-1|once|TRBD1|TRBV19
CATRDRRTEAFF
TGTGCCACCCGGGACAGGAGAACTGAAGCTTTCTTT
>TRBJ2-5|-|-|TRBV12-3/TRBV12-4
CASRRLGETQYF
TGTGCCAGCAGGCGACTTGGGGAGACCCAGTACTTC
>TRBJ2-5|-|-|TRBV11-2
CASSLMDGETQYF
TGTGCCAGCAGCTTAATGGACGGGGAGACCCAGTACTTC
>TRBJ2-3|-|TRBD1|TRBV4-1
CASSQEGQLFADTQYF
TGCGCCAGCAGCCAAGAGGGACAGTTGTTCGCAGATACGCAGTATTTT
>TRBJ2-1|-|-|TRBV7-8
CASSPLLTYNEQFF
TGTGCCAGCAGCCCATTGTTAACCTACAATGAGCAGTTCTTC
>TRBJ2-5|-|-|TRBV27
CASSFVSGQETQYF
TGTGCCAGCAGTTTCGTTTCAGGTCAAGAGACCCAGTACTTC
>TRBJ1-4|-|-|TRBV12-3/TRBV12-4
CASGMSTNEKLFF
TGTGCCAGCGGGATGTCAACTAATGAAAAACTGTTTTTT
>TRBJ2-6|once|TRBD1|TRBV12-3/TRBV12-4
CASTWGQGRFGANVLTF
TGTGCCAGCACCTGGGGACAGGGGCGTTTTGGGGCCAACGTCCTGACTTTC
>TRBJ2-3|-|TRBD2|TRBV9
CASSVVSGGPGDTQYF
TGTGCCAGCAGCGTAGTGTCGGGGGGGCCTGGAGATACGCAGTATTTT
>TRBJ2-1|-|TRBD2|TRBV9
CASSSRRANSGSNNEQFF
TGTGCCAGCAGCTCCCGTAGAGCGAATAGCGGGAGCAATAATGAGCAGTTCTTC
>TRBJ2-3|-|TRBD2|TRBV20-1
CSARVGGSTDTQYF
TGCAGTGCTAGAGTCGGGGGGAGCACAGATACGCAGTATTTT
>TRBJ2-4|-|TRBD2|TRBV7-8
CASSSGTSGRMYIQYF
TGTGCCAGCAGCTCCGGGACTAGCGGGAGGATGTACATTCAGTACTTC
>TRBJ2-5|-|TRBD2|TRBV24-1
CATSDPLTSDQETQYF
TGTGCCACCAGTGATCCGCTGACTAGCGACCAAGAGACCCAGTACTTC